The 2 T cell receptor beta chains given below trace back to one sample, sequenced in a study of T cells after yellow fever vaccination. Each CDR3 protein is one row after TCRdb ran MiXCR on the 5' RACE reads. The sample holds a few hundred thousand distinct CDR3 sequences, roughly 21% seen once. Specimen: PBMCs, collected 15 days after the yellow fever booster vaccination. The source of these receptors is a man aged 25 to 40 who received the YFV17D yellow fever vaccine.

This chain links TRBV9 with TRBJ1-1; TRBD1 agrees at 8 bases. The germline V gene has CDR1 SGDLS and CDR2 YYNGEE. The CDR3 loop spans 14 amino acids. V shed 4 bases, J shed 1 base, and the junction held 3 bases outside the gene matches. The CDR3 is CASSRGQANTEAFF. CDR3 in DNA: TGTGCCAGCAGCAGGGGACAGGCGAACACTGAAGCTTTCTTT. Full variable domain (remainder filled in from reference TRBV9 and TRBJ1-1): DSGVTQTPKHLITATGQRVTLRCSPRSGDLSVYWYQQSLDQGLQFLIQYYNGEERAKGNILERFSAQQFPDLHSELNLSSLELGDSALYFCASSRGQANTEAFFGQGTRLTVV.

V usage is TRBV9 and J usage is TRBJ2-3; D possibly corresponds to TRBD1 (5 bases). The ends were cut back, 4 bases at V and 1 base at J, with 10 bases in the middle. CDR3 size: 14 residues. CDR1 and CDR2 from the germline V gene are SGDLS and YYNGEE. The CDR3 loop is CASSQTTGTDTQYF. CDR3 sequence (DNA): TGTGCCAGCAGCCAAACGACAGGCACAGATACGCAGTATTTT.